These T cell receptor beta chains were read from a single sample in a study of CD8 T cells in Susac syndrome. TCRdb re-called the immunoSEQ multiplex PCR reads through MiXCR, storing one row per CDR3 protein. The sample records just over 300,000 distinct CDR3 sequences, under 95% being singletons. The sequenced sample was CD4+ T cells from PBMCs. The source of these receptors is a human donor with multiple sclerosis. The CDR3 runs from the conserved cysteine through the conserved F or W. The D gene is left open where the match is weak. Only part of the rows carry a size: once, few, many, or a class if the clone is expanded.

>NA|NA|TRBV5-1|TRBJ2-3
CASSLDTLSTDTQYF
TGCGCCAGCAGCTTGGACACCCTTAGCACAGATACGCAGTATTTT
>NA|NA|TRBV4-2|TRBJ1-4
CASSQDRWRAAEKLFF
TGTGCCAGCAGCCAAGATCGGTGGCGGGCCGCTGAAAAACTGTTTTTT
>NA|TRBD2|TRBV20-1|TRBJ2-3
CSAGWRGAADTQYF
TGCAGTGCTGGCTGGCGGGGGGCCGCAGATACGCAGTATTTT
>NA|NA|TRBV7-9|TRBJ2-1
CASSSNYGGNEQFF
TGTGCCAGCAGCTCCAACTATGGGGGGAATGAGCAGTTCTTC
>NA|NA|TRBV7-8|TRBJ1-5
CASSLGRISNQPQHF
TGTGCCAGCAGCTTAGGCAGGATAAGCAATCAGCCCCAGCATTTT
>NA|NA|TRBV27|TRBJ1-1
CASSPSPALNTEAFF
TGTGCCAGCAGTCCGTCCCCGGCTTTGAACACTGAAGCTTTCTTT
>NA|TRBD2|TRBV6-2/TRBV6-3|TRBJ2-7
CASSPQGRVIRTSGTYEQYF
TGTGCCAGCAGTCCCCAGGGGCGAGTAATCCGCACTAGCGGGACCTACGAGCAGTACTTC
>NA|TRBD2|TRBV27|TRBJ2-7
CASSKFRAGGPKNEQYF
TGTGCCAGCAGCAAGTTCAGAGCGGGGGGGCCTAAGAACGAGCAGTACTTC
>NA|TRBD2|TRBV19|TRBJ2-5
CASSRREQETQYF
TGTGCCAGTAGTAGGCGGGAGCAAGAGACCCAGTACTTC
>NA|NA|TRBV2|TRBJ2-1
CASSEAVYRSHNEQFF
TGTGCCAGCAGTGAAGCTGTATACAGGTCTCACAATGAGCAGTTCTTC
>NA|NA|TRBV19|TRBJ2-2
CASSILNRVSGELFF
TGTGCCAGTAGTATCCTAAACAGGGTGTCCGGGGAGCTGTTTTTT
>NA|TRBD1|TRBV6-2/TRBV6-3|TRBJ1-1
CASNPRDRGSMNTEAFF
TGTGCCAGCAACCCCCGGGACAGAGGTTCTATGAACACTGAAGCTTTCTTT
>NA|TRBD2|TRBV7-9|TRBJ2-7
CASSLRGGLAVYEQYF
TGTGCCAGCAGCTTAAGAGGGGGACTAGCGGTCTACGAGCAGTACTTC
>NA|TRBD1|TRBV19|TRBJ1-5
CASRGQGGQPQHF
TGTGCCAGTAGGGGACAGGGAGGTCAGCCCCAGCATTTT
>NA|NA|TRBV12-3/TRBV12-4|TRBJ1-3
CASTLNHPSSGNTIYF
TGTGCCAGCACCTTAAACCACCCCAGCTCTGGAAACACCATATATTTT
>NA|NA|TRBV2|TRBJ2-5
CASSGTAPETQYF
TGTGCCAGCAGTGGGACAGCCCCCGAGACCCAGTACTTC
>NA|NA|TRBV23-1|TRBJ2-7
CASALRGTSSYEQYF
TGCGCCAGCGCTCTTAGAGGGACAAGCTCCTACGAGCAGTACTTC
>NA|NA|TRBV5-8|TRBJ1-2
CASSLGPGGYGYTF
TGTGCCAGCAGCTTGGGCCCCGGGGGCTATGGCTACACCTTC
>NA|TRBD2|TRBV29-1|TRBJ2-5
CSVGALAGVPQRQETQYF
TGCAGCGTTGGGGCACTAGCGGGAGTCCCTCAACGCCAAGAGACCCAGTACTTC
>once|NA|TRBV6-5|TRBJ1-1
CASYVRLGDTEAFF
TGTGCCAGCTACGTCAGGCTCGGGGACACTGAAGCCTTCTTT
>NA|NA|TRBV6-6|TRBJ1-1
CASSQAFF
TGTGCCAGCAGTCAAGCTTTCTTT
>NA|TRBD2|TRBV12-3/TRBV12-4|TRBJ2-5
CASSHAGGQETQYF
TGTGCCAGCAGTCATGCGGGGGGGCAAGAGACCCAGTACTTC
>few|NA|TRBV7-9|TRBJ2-7
CASSSSPESYEQYF
TGTGCCAGCAGCTCTTCCCCTGAAAGCTACGAGCAGTACTTC
>NA|TRBD2|TRBV6-1|TRBJ2-2
CASSVSGPSGGGRLGTGELFF
TGTGCCAGCAGTGTCAGCGGGCCTAGCGGGGGGGGCCGCCTCGGGACCGGGGAGCTGTTTTTT
>NA|NA|TRBV9|TRBJ2-3
CASSATDTQYF
TGTGCCAGTTCGGCCACAGATACGCAGTATTTT
>NA|TRBD1|TRBV9|TRBJ1-1
CASTSSTGGKAFF
TGTGCCAGCACTTCCTCTACAGGGGGTAAAGCTTTCTTT
>NA|TRBD2|TRBV20-1|TRBJ2-1
CSAKAGGPSSYNEQFF
TGCAGTGCTAAGGCGGGAGGCCCAAGCTCCTACAATGAGCAGTTCTTC
>NA|NA|TRBV12-5|TRBJ2-2
CASGRQGANTGELFF
TGTGCTAGCGGGAGACAGGGCGCGAACACCGGGGAGCTGTTTTTT
>NA|NA|TRBV20-1|TRBJ1-2
CSAKPPQGNYGYTF
TGCAGTGCTAAACCTCCCCAGGGTAACTATGGCTACACCTTC
>NA|NA|TRBV29-1|TRBJ1-1
CSVEGTVTEAFF
TGCAGCGTTGAAGGAACGGTCACTGAAGCTTTCTTT
>NA|NA|TRBV7-9|TRBJ2-5
CASSLTGGYQETQYF
TGTGCCAGCAGCTTAACCGGAGGGTACCAAGAGACCCAGTACTTC
>NA|TRBD2|TRBV6-2/TRBV6-3|TRBJ2-7
CASSGTSQYEQYF
TGTGCCAGCAGCGGGACTAGCCAATACGAGCAGTACTTC
>NA|NA|TRBV2|TRBJ2-2
CASSEGEGGTGELFF
TGTGCCAGCAGTGAAGGCGAAGGGGGCACCGGGGAGCTGTTTTTT
>NA|TRBD2|TRBV6-1|TRBJ2-7
CASRPLRTSGRHYEQYF
TGTGCCAGCAGACCACTTAGGACTAGCGGGAGACACTACGAGCAGTACTTC
>NA|TRBD1|TRBV18|TRBJ2-7
CASSLRTGVDEQYF
TGTGCCAGCTCACTACGGACAGGGGTAGACGAGCAGTACTTC
>NA|NA|TRBV30|TRBJ2-7
CAWTSRADGEQYF
TGTGCCTGGACGAGCAGGGCAGACGGCGAGCAGTACTTC
>NA|TRBD2|TRBV12-3/TRBV12-4|TRBJ2-1
CASSRQSSGSYNEQFF
TGTGCCAGCAGCCGGCAGTCTAGCGGGAGTTACAATGAGCAGTTCTTC
>NA|NA|TRBV5-1|TRBJ1-4
CASSTRTATNEKLFF
TGCGCCAGCAGCACTCGGACAGCTACTAATGAAAAACTGTTTTTT
>NA|NA|TRBV5-1|TRBJ2-7
CASSLALGNSYEQYF
TGCGCCAGCAGCTTGGCTCTGGGGAACTCCTACGAGCAGTACTTC
>NA|TRBD2|TRBV6-6|TRBJ2-2
CASSYSKRGDTGELFF
TGTGCCAGCAGTTACTCGAAGCGGGGGGACACCGGGGAGCTGTTTTTT
>NA|TRBD2|TRBV30|TRBJ2-3
CAWSVRLAGGSTDTQYF
TGTGCCTGGAGTGTACGCCTCGCGGGGGGTTCAACAGATACGCAGTATTTT
>NA|TRBD2|TRBV10-3|TRBJ2-3
CAISESGTSGGGGTQYF
TGTGCCATCAGTGAGTCCGGGACTAGCGGCGGAGGGGGTACGCAGTATTTT